Listed here are 12 T cell receptor beta chains from one sample, sequenced in a study of identical twins. TCRdb redid the calling of the 5' RACE reads with MiXCR, one entry per CDR3 protein. This table holds hundreds of thousands of distinct CDR3 sequences, 10% to 15% found once. The data also belong to a second study, concerning yellow fever vaccine responses in identical twins.

Sequencing input: PBMCs. The source is a woman between 18 and 29 years old in good health.

The chain joins TRBV5-6 to TRBJ1-6; D unresolved. Germline CDR1 SGHDT, CDR2 YYEEEE. CDR3 size: 14 residues. Deletions cut 4 bases from V and 8 bases from J, with 13 bases between. Written as DNA, the CDR3 is TGTGCCAGCAGCGTGGACGGGAGGGATTCACCCCTCCACTTT. Its protein is CASSVDGRDSPLHF.

This clonotype was counted only a few times. V is TRBV20-1 and J is TRBJ2-1, with D perhaps matching TRBD1 (6 bases). CDR1 and CDR2 from the germline V gene are DFQATT and SNEGSKA (reference sequence). The CDR3 runs 15 residues. The V end lost 3 bases, the J end lost 6 bases, and 18 bases lay between the germline ends. DNA of the CDR3: TGCAGTGCTAGTGGAGAACAGGGTCCCTCCAATGAGCAGTTCTTC. It translates to CSASGEQGPSNEQFF.

The chain has TRBV13 and TRBJ2-3; 11 positions match TRBD2. The CDR3 length is 17 residues. Germline values: CDR1 PRHDT, CDR2 FYEKMQ (reference sequence). Trimming removed 5 bases from V and 6 bases from J; junction bases left unmatched: 13. CDR3 region: CASSPQGLAVFGDTQYF. CDR3 in DNA: TGTGCCAGCAGCCCACAGGGACTAGCGGTTTTCGGGGATACGCAGTATTTT.

This clonotype was counted between two and nine times. V and J are TRBV10-3 and TRBJ1-1; TRBD1 might be the D (5 bases). From germline, CDR1 is ENHRY and CDR2 SYGVKD. Trimming stripped 6 bases from V and 1 base from J, with 18 bases between. The CDR3 has 16 amino acids. Here the CDR3 reads CAIRSPDSKRNTEAFF. In nucleotides, the CDR3 is TGTGCCATCAGGTCGCCCGACAGCAAAAGGAACACTGAAGCTTTCTTT.

This clonotype showed up just a few times. This sequence joins TRBV6-1 and TRBJ1-1; 8 nucleotides match TRBD1. V gave up 7 bases and J gave up 6 bases; unmatched junction bases: 13. Per germline, CDR1 MNHNS and CDR2 SASEGT. The CDR3 runs to 15 residues. The CDR3 DNA sequence: TGTGCCAGCACCGGGATACCGACAGGGGAGTCTGAAGCTTTCTTT. Its protein product is CASTGIPTGESEAFF.

This clonotype was seen ten or more times. The rearrangement uses TRBV5-1 and TRBJ2-2; no reliable D call. The CDR3 extends over 17 amino acids. Germline V gene lookup returns CDR1 SGHRS and CDR2 YFSETQ. Trimming took 4 bases from V and 0 from J, leaving 16 bases between them. CDR3 protein: CASSRVWYITNTGELFF. In DNA form, the CDR3 reads TGCGCCAGCAGCCGGGTCTGGTACATTACGAACACCGGGGAGCTGTTTTTT.

This clonotype showed up many times. The chain couples TRBV4-1 to TRBJ1-5; the D gene is possibly TRBD1 (6 bases). V lost 0 bases and J lost 9, with 12 bases in between. This CDR3 spans 14 amino acids. Germline V gene sequence: CDR1 MGHRA, CDR2 YSYEKL. CDR3 DNA sequence: TGCGCCAGCAGCCAAGACTTAGGGGGTGGGCCCCAGCATTTT. The encoded protein is CASSQDLGGGPQHF.

The sample holds a few counts of this clonotype. This chain uses TRBV2 with TRBJ2-1, with 7 bases aligning to TRBD2. The CDR3 spans 18 residues. Losses at the gene ends were 3 bases for V and 4 bases for J; bases not matched to a gene: 15. Per germline, CDR1 SNHLY and CDR2 FYNNEI. CDR3 region: CASSELAENPWMYNEQFF. The CDR3 DNA sequence: TGTGCCAGCAGTGAGCTAGCGGAAAACCCCTGGATGTACAATGAGCAGTTCTTC.

The genes are TRBV6-1 and TRBJ2-5; D might be TRBD1 or TRBD2, each matching 5 bases. Germline CDR1 MNHNS, CDR2 SASEGT. This CDR3 spans 11 amino acids. V lost 8 bases and J 5 bases, leaving 9 bases between the germline ends. CDR3 DNA sequence: TGTGCCAGCGGGGGTCTGGAGACCCAGTACTTC. It translates to CASGGLETQYF.

This clonotype was detected only a few times. In nucleotides, the CDR3 is TGTGCCAGCAGCCCAACAACCCCCGGGACAGGGACGTACGAGCAGTACTTC. This gives the protein CASSPTTPGTGTYEQYF. The rearrangement joins TRBV28 to TRBJ2-7; 9 positions agree with TRBD1. V lost 6 bases, J lost 4 bases, and 16 bases stayed unmatched. Germline CDR1 is MDHEN and CDR2 is SYDVKM. The CDR3 runs 17 residues.

This clonotype has a handful of counts. The V gene is TRBV5-1, the J gene TRBJ2-3; TRBD2 matches at 15 bases. Germline V lookup: CDR1 SGHRS, CDR2 YFSETQ. Unmatched junction bases numbered 15, after V lost 7 bases and J lost 0 bases. This CDR3 is 20 amino acids long. DNA for the CDR3: TGCGCCAGCGGATTGCGAACCCCGGGACTAGCGGGGGGTAGCACAGATACGCAGTATTTT. Protein product: CASGLRTPGLAGGSTDTQYF.

A few counts support this clonotype. The CDR3 protein is CASTGKGSNEKLFF. Written as DNA, the CDR3 is TGTGCCAGCACTGGCAAGGGTTCTAATGAAAAACTGTTTTTT. The J gene is TRBJ1-4, the V gene TRBV7-9; D gene uncertain. Germline V gives CDR1 SEHNR, CDR2 FQNEAQ (reference sequence). This CDR3 is built from 14 residues. V was shortened by 7 bases and J by 3 bases, with 12 bases between the two germline ends.